Listed here are 20 T cell receptor beta chains from one sample, sequenced in a study of T cells in Graves' hyperthyroidism and ophthalmopathy. Amplification yielded TCR beta CDR3 regions, with RNA transcripts as the source. The study used the HTBI primer set for a first-round RT-PCR of the TCR CDR3. TCRdb re-called the multiplex PCR reads with MiXCR, one entry per CDR3 protein. The sample lists roughly 630,000 distinct CDR3 sequences, approximately 14% occurring once. The sequenced sample consisted of blood. The receptors here all came from a woman aged 25 to 45 with Graves' hyperthyroidism.

This clonotype was counted many times. One junction end does not reproduce the germline sequence, and a read error may be involved. The chain is built from TRBV7-3 and TRBJ2-1, with 9 bases lining up with TRBD2. Germline V gene sequence: CDR1 SGHTA, CDR2 FQGTGA. CDR3 size: 17 residues. DNA of the CDR3: TGTGCCAGCAGCCCCCCTGGGGCGGGAGGGGGGTACAATGAGCAATTCTTC. Its protein is CASSPPGAGGGYNEQFF.

A single count supports this clonotype. The rearrangement links TRBV7-2 to TRBJ1-2, with TRBD1 matching over 8 bases. CDR1 and CDR2 from the germline V gene are SGHTA and FQGNSA. The J segment lost 4 bases and the V segment lost 3 bases, leaving 10 bases of the junction unmatched. The CDR3 totals 16 residues. In DNA, the CDR3 is TGTGCCAGCAGCTTGATCAGGACAGGGCGGAGCTATGGCTACACCTTC. Its protein product is CASSLIRTGRSYGYTF. Drawing the rest from reference TRBV7-2 and TRBJ1-2, the complete variable domain is GAGVSQSPSNKVTEKGKDVELRCDPISGHTALYWYRQSLGQGLEFLIYFQGNSAPDKSGLPSDRFSAERTGGSVSTLTIQRTQQEDSAVYLCASSLIRTGRSYGYTFGSGTRLTVV.

This clonotype was found many times. This chain links TRBV6-1 with TRBJ1-1; maybe TRBD1 (5 bases). The CDR3 runs to 12 residues. Germline lookup yields CDR1 MNHNS and CDR2 SASEGT. Trimming took 6 bases from V and 5 from J, leaving 10 bases between them. The CDR3, as DNA: TGTGCCAGCAGAGGGGATTGGACTGAAGCTTTCTTT. Its protein product is CASRGDWTEAFF.

This clonotype was seen a handful of times. This chain links TRBV5-1 with TRBJ2-2; TRBD1 agrees at 7 bases. Germline V gives CDR1 SGHRS, CDR2 YFSETQ. This CDR3 spans 16 amino acids. Losses at the gene ends were 0 bases for V and 0 bases for J; bases not matched to a gene: 2. The CDR3 DNA is TGCGCCAGCAGCTTGGCCGACAGGGCGAACACCGGGGAGCTGTTTTTT. Its protein is CASSLADRANTGELFF.

V and J are TRBV5-4 and TRBJ1-1; 9 bases map to TRBD1. The V gene end was trimmed by 4 bases and the J gene end by 6 bases; junction bases not matched to a gene: 10. CDR1 and CDR2 from the germline V gene are SGHNT and YYREEE (reference sequence). The CDR3 spans 15 residues. The CDR3 sequence: CASSHPDRGFAEAFF. CDR3 sequence (DNA): TGTGCCAGCAGCCACCCTGACAGGGGGTTCGCTGAAGCTTTCTTT. The full variable domain, its missing parts supplied by reference TRBV5-4 and TRBJ1-1, is ETGVTQSPTHLIKTRGQQVTLRCSSQSGHNTVSWYQQALGQGPQFIFQYYREEENGRGNFPPRFSGLQFPNYSSELNVNALELDDSALYLCASSHPDRGFAEAFFGQGTRLTVV.

This clonotype was counted at least ten times. The chain recombines TRBV12-3 or TRBV12-4 with TRBJ1-2, with D uncertain. V lost 2 bases and J lost 7, with 8 bases in between. The CDR3 is made up of 12 amino acids. CDR3 DNA sequence: TGTGCCAGCAGTTTATCTATGAGTGGCTACACCTTC. As protein: CASSLSMSGYTF.

J is TRBJ2-2 and V is TRBV27, with D possibly TRBD1 on 5 matching bases. This CDR3 has 13 amino acids. Germline loops: CDR1 MNHEY, CDR2 SMNVEV (reference sequence). V was shortened by 7 bases and J by 7 bases, with 13 bases between the two germline ends. CDR3 coding DNA: TGTGCCAGCACCGGGTTAGGGGACGGGGAGCTGTTTTTT. It yields the protein CASTGLGDGELFF.

This clonotype showed up just a few times. V and J are TRBV14 and TRBJ2-7; 9 nucleotides match TRBD2. Germline V gene data show CDR1 as SGHDN and CDR2 as FVKESK. This CDR3 is built from 16 residues. The ends lost 0 bases at V and 4 bases at J; junction bases unmatched: 7. CDR3: CASSQDAAGGQYEQYF. CDR3 DNA sequence: TGTGCCAGCAGCCAAGATGCGGCGGGAGGGCAATACGAGCAGTACTTC.

This clonotype was seen repeatedly, ten times or more. The rearrangement uses TRBV2 and TRBJ1-1; 8 bases are a match to TRBD1. This CDR3 comprises 15 residues. Germline-derived CDR1 and CDR2 are SNHLY and FYNNEI. Unmatched junction bases numbered 10, after V lost 6 bases and J lost 4 bases. The CDR3: CASSDPQGVGTEAFF. CDR3 nucleotide sequence: TGTGCCAGCAGCGATCCACAGGGGGTGGGCACTGAAGCTTTCTTT.

This clonotype was counted ten times or more. The chain links TRBV20-1 to TRBJ2-1; D gene uncertain. Germline CDR1 DFQATT, CDR2 SNEGSKA (reference sequence). V lost 1 base, J lost 2 bases, and 12 bases lay in between. The CDR3 spans 15 residues. This CDR3 reads CSARALADPYNEQFF. DNA of the CDR3: TGCAGTGCTAGAGCCCTTGCGGACCCCTACAATGAGCAGTTCTTC.

There are many counts of this clonotype. The gene calls are TRBV11-2 and TRBJ2-2, with no clear D. V lost 4 bases and J 3 bases, leaving 0 bases between the germline ends. Germline V gene sequence: CDR1 SGHAT, CDR2 FQNNGV. The CDR3 consists of 11 residues. This CDR3 reads CASSYTGELFF. CDR3 coding DNA: TGTGCCAGCAGCTACACCGGGGAGCTGTTTTTT.

This clonotype showed up just a few times. V gene TRBV5-6 combines with J gene TRBJ1-2, with a weak D call TRBD1 (5 bases). The germline V gene has CDR1 SGHDT and CDR2 YYEEEE. Between the trimmed V and J ends, which lost 4 bases and 4 bases, there was a span of 11 bases. This CDR3 has 13 residues. CDR3 amino acids: CASSRGAFYGYTF. The CDR3 DNA reads TGTGCCAGCAGCCGCGGGGCGTTCTATGGCTACACCTTC.

This clonotype was seen more than once but under ten times. This chain links TRBV27 with TRBJ1-2; 7 positions agree with TRBD1. This CDR3 has 13 amino acids. Germline trimming cut 6 bases from V and 6 bases from J; bases unmatched to any gene: 7. The V gene's germline CDR1 is MNHEY and CDR2 SMNVEV (reference sequence). As DNA, the CDR3 is TGTGCCAGCAGCTCAACAGGGGTCCATGGCTACACCTTC. It yields the protein CASSSTGVHGYTF.

This clonotype was detected a few times. The V call is TRBV24-1, the J call TRBJ1-5; the D gene is possibly TRBD1 (6 bases). The CDR3 runs to 19 residues. V was clipped by 2 bases and J by 2 bases, with 21 bases between them. The germline V gene encodes CDR1 KGHDR and CDR2 SFDVKD. This CDR3 reads CATSDSPLRTVSGNQPQHF. For the CDR3, the DNA is TGTGCCACCAGTGATTCCCCTCTCCGGACAGTCTCAGGCAATCAGCCCCAGCATTTT.

This clonotype has more than one count but fewer than ten. The V call is TRBV16, the J call TRBJ2-7, with a weak D call TRBD2 (6 bases). Germline values: CDR1 KGHSY, CDR2 FQNENV. The CDR3 sequence is 14 residues long. Trimming pared 5 bases from V and 3 bases from J, leaving 14 bases between. CDR3 protein: CASSARLVRYEQYF. The CDR3 DNA sequence: TGTGCCAGCAGCGCGAGACTAGTTCGCTACGAGCAGTACTTC.

The sample holds many counts of this clonotype. The J gene is TRBJ1-2, the V gene TRBV5-1; 11 bases align to TRBD1. This CDR3 spans 16 amino acids. After removal of 4 bases from V and 5 bases from J, the junction contained 10 bases not matched to a gene. Germline V lookup: CDR1 SGHRS, CDR2 YFSETQ. The CDR3 DNA is TGCGCCAGCAGCACTGGACAGGGGGCGCTTAGGTATGGCTACACCTTC. Protein: CASSTGQGALRYGYTF.

In this sample, this clonotype turned up many times. The chain combines TRBV5-1 with TRBJ2-7; TRBD1 matches at 10 bases. The V gene end was trimmed by 2 bases and the J gene end by 3 bases; junction bases not matched to a gene: 20. This CDR3 has 20 residues. The germline CDR1 and CDR2 sequences are SGHRS and YFSETQ. CDR3 nucleotides: TGCGCCAGCAGCTTAGGCCTGACAGGGGGCATAAGAGGAAATAACTACGAGCAGTACTTC. Its protein is CASSLGLTGGIRGNNYEQYF.

V usage is TRBV6-2 or TRBV6-3 and J usage is TRBJ1-3; no clear D gene. The V gene lost 6 bases and the J gene lost 6 bases, with 12 bases spanning the gap. The CDR3 loop spans 13 amino acids. In germline, CDR1 is MNHEY, CDR2 SVGEGT. The CDR3 coding sequence is TGTGCCAGCAGAACTTCCCTCGAAAACACCATATATTTT. Its translation is CASRTSLENTIYF.

There are many counts of this clonotype. V is TRBV20-1 and J is TRBJ2-1, with a possible D match to TRBD2 (5 bases). Germline values: CDR1 DFQATT, CDR2 SNEGSKA (reference sequence). Trimming shortened V by 0 bases and J by 10 bases, and 16 bases separated the two germline ends. The CDR3 has 14 residues. CDR3 DNA: TGCAGTGCTAGAGATCAGCCTAGCAGGTTCGAGCAGTTCTTC. It yields the protein CSARDQPSRFEQFF.

There are many counts of this clonotype. This rearrangement joins TRBV11-2 to TRBJ2-5, with no clear D. Trimming cost V 2 bases and J 5 bases, with 9 bases left between them. Germline lookup yields CDR1 SGHAT and CDR2 FQNNGV. CDR3 size: 13 residues. The CDR3 protein is CASSLRLPETQYF. In DNA form, the CDR3 reads TGTGCCAGCAGCTTAAGACTGCCCGAGACCCAGTACTTC. The full variable domain, completed using reference TRBV11-2 and TRBJ2-5, is EAGVAQSPRYKIIEKRQSVAFWCNPISGHATLYWYQQILGQGPKLLIQFQNNGVVDDSQLPKDRFSAERLKGVDSTLKIQPAKLEDSAVYLCASSLRLPETQYFGPGTRLLVL.